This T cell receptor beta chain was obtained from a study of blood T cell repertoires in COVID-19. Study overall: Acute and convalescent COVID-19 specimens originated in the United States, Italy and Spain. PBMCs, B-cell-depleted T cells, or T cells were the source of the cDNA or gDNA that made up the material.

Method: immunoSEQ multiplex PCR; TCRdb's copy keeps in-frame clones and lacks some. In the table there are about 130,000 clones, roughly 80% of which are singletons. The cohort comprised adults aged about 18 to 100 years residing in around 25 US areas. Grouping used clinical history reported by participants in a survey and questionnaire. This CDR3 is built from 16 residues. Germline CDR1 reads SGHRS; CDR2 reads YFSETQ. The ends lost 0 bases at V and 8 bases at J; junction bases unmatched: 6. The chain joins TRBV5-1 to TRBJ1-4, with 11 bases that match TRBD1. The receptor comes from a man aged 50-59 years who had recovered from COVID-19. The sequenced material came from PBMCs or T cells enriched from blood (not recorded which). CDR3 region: CASSLGDRGVFEKLFF. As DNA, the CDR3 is TGCGCCAGCAGCTTGGGGGACAGGGGGGTATTCGAAAAACTGTTTTTT.